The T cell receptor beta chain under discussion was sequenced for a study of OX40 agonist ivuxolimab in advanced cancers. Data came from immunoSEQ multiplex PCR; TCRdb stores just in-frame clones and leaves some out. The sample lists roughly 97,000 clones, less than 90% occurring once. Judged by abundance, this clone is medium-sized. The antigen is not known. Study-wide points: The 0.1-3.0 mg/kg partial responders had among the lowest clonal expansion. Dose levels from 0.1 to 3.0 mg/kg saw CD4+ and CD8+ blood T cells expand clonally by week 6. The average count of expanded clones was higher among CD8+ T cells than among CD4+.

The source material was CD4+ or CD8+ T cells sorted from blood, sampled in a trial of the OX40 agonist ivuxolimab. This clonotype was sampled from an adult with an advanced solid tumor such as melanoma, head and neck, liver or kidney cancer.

The CDR3 is CASSDGLGANVLTF. In DNA, the CDR3 is TGTGCCAGCAGTGACGGGTTGGGGGCCAACGTCCTGACTTTC. V gene TRBV6-4 combines with J gene TRBJ2-6; D unresolved. Germline V gene sequence: CDR1 MRHNA, CDR2 SNTAGT. The CDR3 covers 14 residues. Trimming left V 2 bases short and J 4 bases short, with 6 bases between.